This T cell receptor beta chain appears in the sequencing data of a study of control samples from healthy donors and cancer patients. Libraries were prepared by immunoSEQ multiplex PCR; TCRdb keeps only in-frame clonotypes and omits some of them. Of 80,000 to 100,000 clones in the sample, roughly 92% were seen once. This CDR3 contains 12 residues. V was shortened by 3 bases and J by 6 bases, with 10 bases between the two germline ends. The germline V gene has CDR1 SGHNT and CDR2 YYREEE (reference sequence). The source of this sequence is a human donor in good health. The donor label of this sample is uncertain. The genes are TRBV5-4 and TRBJ2-7; D remains unclear. Sequencing input: blood. The CDR3, as DNA: TGTGCCAGCAGCTCCGTCACGGGCGAGCAGTACTTC. Amino acids: CASSSVTGEQYF.